This entry features one T cell receptor (beta chain) sequence. Its antigen is as yet unknown. Generated by immunoSEQ multiplex PCR, the TCRdb table keeps only in-frame clones and is missing some. The data contain about 110,000 clones, roughly 92% of them singletons. The sample is drawn from a study of T cell responses to AZD1222 COVID-19 vaccine. General study points: Recipients of AZD1222 seropositive at baseline numbered only six or seven. Nearly half of spike-specific TCRs reportedly go after variant regions that carry no mutations. Possibly, clonal diversity was underestimated; donors were largely white British and included more females.

V was shortened by 4 bases and J by 1 base, with 12 bases between the two germline ends. The germline CDR1 and CDR2 sequences are GTSNPN and SVGIG (reference sequence). The CDR3 has 14 residues. The source is an adult in good health. The specimen was peripheral blood, collected on day 0 of AZD1222 vaccination. This chain links TRBV30 with TRBJ2-3; D is unresolved. CDR3 nucleotides: TGTGCCTGGACGCTTGGGGTGGGCACAGATACGCAGTATTTT. This translates into CAWTLGVGTDTQYF. Supplemented by reference TRBV30 and TRBJ2-3, the full variable domain reads SQTIHQWPATLVQPVGSPLSLECTVEGTSNPNLYWYRQAAGRGLQLLFYSVGIGQISSEVPQNLSASRPQDRQFILSSKKLLLSDSGFYLCAWTLGVGTDTQYFGPGTRLTVL.